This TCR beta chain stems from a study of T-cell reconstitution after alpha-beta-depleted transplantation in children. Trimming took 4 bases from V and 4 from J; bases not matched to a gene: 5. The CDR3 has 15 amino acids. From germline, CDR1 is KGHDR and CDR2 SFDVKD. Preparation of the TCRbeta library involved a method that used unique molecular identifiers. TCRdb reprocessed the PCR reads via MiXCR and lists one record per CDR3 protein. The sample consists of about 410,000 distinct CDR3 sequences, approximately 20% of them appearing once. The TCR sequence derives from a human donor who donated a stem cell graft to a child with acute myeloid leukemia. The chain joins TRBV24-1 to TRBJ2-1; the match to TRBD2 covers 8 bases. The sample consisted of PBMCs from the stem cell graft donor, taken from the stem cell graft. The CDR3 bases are TGTGCCACCAGTGAAACTAGCGGACAATACAATGAGCAGTTCTTC. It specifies CATSETSGQYNEQFF.